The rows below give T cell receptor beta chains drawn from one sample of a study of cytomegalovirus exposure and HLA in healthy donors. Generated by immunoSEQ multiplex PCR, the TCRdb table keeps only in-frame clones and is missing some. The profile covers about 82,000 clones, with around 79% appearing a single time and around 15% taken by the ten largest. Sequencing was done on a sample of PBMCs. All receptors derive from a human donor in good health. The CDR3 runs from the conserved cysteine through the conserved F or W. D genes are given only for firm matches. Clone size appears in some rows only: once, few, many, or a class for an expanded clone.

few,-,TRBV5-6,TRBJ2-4,CASSLVGSPGDIQYF,TGTGCCAGCAGCTTGGTAGGGAGTCCGGGGGACATTCAGTACTTC
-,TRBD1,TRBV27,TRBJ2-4,CASATGQLAKNIQYF,TGTGCCAGCGCAACGGGACAGCTAGCCAAAAACATTCAGTACTTC
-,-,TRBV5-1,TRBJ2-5,CASSLDGGTQYF,TGCGCCAGCAGCTTGGACGGGGGGACCCAGTACTTC
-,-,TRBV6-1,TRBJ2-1,CASSRVYNEQFF,TGTGCCAGCAGCCGAGTCTACAATGAGCAGTTCTTC
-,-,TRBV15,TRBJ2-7,CATGDQDRSYEQYF,TGTGCCACCGGGGATCAGGACAGATCCTACGAGCAGTACTTC
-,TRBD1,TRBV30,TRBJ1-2,CAWKGQVFYGYTF,TGTGCCTGGAAAGGACAGGTCTTCTATGGCTACACCTTC
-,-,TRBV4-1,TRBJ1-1,CASSFQETDTNEAFF,TGCGCCAGCAGCTTCCAAGAAACCGACACAAATGAAGCTTTCTTT
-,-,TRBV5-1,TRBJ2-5,CASSLDAGQETQYF,TGCGCCAGCAGCTTGGATGCAGGTCAAGAGACCCAGTACTTC
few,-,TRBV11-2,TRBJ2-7,CASSRERRLGEQYF,TGTGCCAGCAGCCGAGAGAGGAGGTTAGGCGAGCAGTACTTC
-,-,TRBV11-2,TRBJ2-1,CASSYNTVNEQFF,TGTGCCAGCAGCTACAACACCGTCAATGAGCAGTTCTTC
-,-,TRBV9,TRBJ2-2,CASSVDAGLGTGELFF,TGTGCCAGCAGCGTAGATGCAGGGTTGGGCACCGGGGAGCTGTTTTTT
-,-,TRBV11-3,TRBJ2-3,CASSPGLARADTQYF,TGTGCCAGCAGCCCCGGGCTAGCGAGGGCAGATACGCAGTATTTT
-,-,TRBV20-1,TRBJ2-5,CSGTRGETQYF,TGCAGTGGTACCAGAGGGGAGACCCAGTACTTC
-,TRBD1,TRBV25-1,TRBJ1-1,CASSDYRQGNTEAFF,TGTGCCAGCAGTGATTATAGACAGGGAAACACTGAAGCTTTCTTT
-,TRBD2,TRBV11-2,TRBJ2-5,CASSSRTSGGEETQYF,TGTGCCAGCAGCTCCCGGACTAGCGGGGGGGAAGAGACCCAGTACTTC
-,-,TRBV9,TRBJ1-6,CASSVEGNSPLHF,TGTGCCAGCAGCGTAGAGGGGAATTCACCCCTCCACTTT
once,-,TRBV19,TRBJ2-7,CASSIGVGSSYEQYF,TGTGCCAGTAGTATAGGGGTCGGGAGCTCCTACGAGCAGTACTTC
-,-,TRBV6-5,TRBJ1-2,CASSYLSSPFGYTF,TGTGCCAGCAGTTACCTCTCGTCCCCCTTCGGCTACACCTTC
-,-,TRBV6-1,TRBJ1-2,CASVAQHGYTF,TGTGCCAGCGTGGCTCAACATGGCTACACCTTC
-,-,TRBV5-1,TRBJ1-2,CASSSTGPDGYTF,TGCGCCAGCAGCTCTACAGGGCCCGATGGCTACACCTTC
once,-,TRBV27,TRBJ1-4,CASSSRKEMELFF,TGTGCCAGCAGCTCTAGAAAGGAGATGGAACTGTTTTTT
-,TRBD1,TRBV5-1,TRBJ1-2,CASSLATGDYGYTF,TGCGCCAGCAGCTTGGCGACAGGGGACTATGGCTACACCTTC
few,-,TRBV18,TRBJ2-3,CASSPAQRADTQYF,TGTGCCAGCTCACCCGCTCAACGCGCAGATACGCAGTATTTT
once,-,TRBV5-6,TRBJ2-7,CASSLFTDTYEQYF,TGTGCCAGCAGCTTGTTCACAGACACCTACGAGCAGTACTTC
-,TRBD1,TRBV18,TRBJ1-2,CASSPPGQAKSYTF,TGTGCCAGCTCACCCCCTGGACAGGCCAAAAGCTACACCTTC
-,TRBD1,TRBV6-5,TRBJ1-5,CASSYGTGVNQPQHF,TGTGCCAGCAGTTACGGGACAGGGGTAAATCAGCCCCAGCATTTT
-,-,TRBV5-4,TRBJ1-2,CASSPDSYYGYTF,TGTGCCAGCAGCCCGGACAGCTACTATGGCTACACCTTC
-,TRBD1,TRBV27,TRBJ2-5,CASSFRDRGDETQYF,TGTGCCAGCAGTTTCCGGGACAGGGGGGATGAGACCCAGTACTTC
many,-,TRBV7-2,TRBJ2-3,CASSLSGGLDTQYF,TGTGCCAGCAGCTTATCGGGGGGCCTGGATACGCAGTATTTT
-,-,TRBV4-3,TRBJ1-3,CASSQAPGYSGNTIYF,TGCGCCAGCAGCCAAGCACCCGGGTACTCTGGAAACACCATATATTTT
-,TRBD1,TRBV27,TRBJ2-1,CASSDRGSDEQFF,TGTGCCAGCAGTGACAGGGGATCCGATGAGCAGTTCTTC